These 6 T cell receptor beta chains originate from one sample sequenced in a study of blood T cell repertoires in COVID-19. Clones were sequenced by immunoSEQ multiplex PCR, and TCRdb holds only the in-frame ones, with some missing. The sample has 170,000 or so clones, over 75% seen once. Sequenced sample: PBMCs or T cells enriched from blood (not recorded which). These receptors were obtained from a woman in her forties or fifties who had recovered from COVID-19.

The gene calls are TRBV27 and TRBJ1-4; 7 bases fit TRBD1. Per the germline V gene, CDR1 is MNHEY and CDR2 is SMNVEV (reference sequence). This CDR3 has 12 residues. V lost 5 bases and J lost 7; bases outside the gene matches: 1. CDR3 region: CASSRQGEKLFF. CDR3 DNA sequence: TGTGCCAGCAGTAGACAGGGTGAAAAACTGTTTTTT.

The V gene is TRBV7-3, the J gene TRBJ2-1; TRBD1 matches 10 bases. Germline V gives CDR1 SGHTA, CDR2 FQGTGA. With V trimmed by 1 base and J by 0 bases, 0 bases remained unmatched. The CDR3 spans 16 residues. This chain's CDR3 is CASSLRDRGSYNEQFF. In nucleotides, the CDR3 is TGTGCCAGCAGCTTAAGGGACAGGGGCTCCTACAATGAGCAGTTCTTC.

The CDR3: CASSLNGGDRGIWETQYF. CDR3 nucleotide sequence: TGTGCCAGCAGCTTGAACGGAGGGGACAGGGGAATTTGGGAGACCCAGTACTTC. The rearrangement joins TRBV4-2 to TRBJ2-5, with 10 bases fitting TRBD1. The CDR3 has 18 amino acids. Trimming took 5 bases from V and 5 from J; bases not matched to a gene: 17. The V gene's germline CDR1 is LGHNA and CDR2 YNFKEQ.

The chain is built from TRBV19 and TRBJ2-3, with a tentative D call TRBD2 (5 bases). This CDR3 is 14 amino acids long. Germline assignment: CDR1 LNHDA and CDR2 SQIVND (reference sequence). V dropped 8 bases and J dropped 4 bases, with 16 bases sitting between them. The CDR3: CASHPPERADTQYF. The CDR3 DNA reads TGTGCCAGTCACCCTCCGGAGAGGGCAGATACGCAGTATTTT.

J is TRBJ1-2 and V is TRBV6-5, with 7 bases fitting TRBD1. The germline V gene has CDR1 MNHEY and CDR2 SVGAGI. Trimming took 9 bases from V and 0 from J; bases not matched to a gene: 10. CDR3 size: 15 residues. The CDR3 DNA reads TGTGCCAGTATCCCAGGGGGGTTAGCTAACTATGGCTACACCTTC. Residues: CASIPGGLANYGYTF.

J is TRBJ2-7 and V is TRBV3-1 (or the pseudogene TRBV3-2); perhaps TRBD2 as D (5 bases). The CDR3 totals 14 residues. Germline V gene lookup returns CDR1 LGHDT and CDR2 YNNKEL (reference sequence). The V end was cut by 3 bases, the J end by 2 bases, with 11 bases between. The CDR3 reads CASSHRTEAYEQYF. The CDR3 region has the DNA TGTGCCAGCAGCCACCGGACGGAGGCCTACGAGCAGTACTTC.